The 12 T cell receptor beta chains below all came from one sample that was sequenced in a study of regulatory T cells in long-lasting Graves disease. For TCR beta, libraries came from iRepertoire HTBI primers and Arm-PCR of CDR3 regions. MiXCR, applied by TCRdb to the multiplex PCR reads, yields one record per CDR3 protein. Here the sample spans hundreds of thousands of distinct CDR3 sequences, around 17% being singletons. Time point here: newly diagnosed GD, antithyroid drugs for less than 3 months. PBMCs were the source of the RNA used for TCR sequencing. The data were also submitted as part of a second study, on T cells in Graves' hyperthyroidism and ophthalmopathy.

The sequenced sample was peripheral blood mononuclear cells (PBMCs), obtained at new diagnosis, from a patient treated with antithyroid drugs. The receptors were gathered from a woman aged 30 to 39 with Graves disease.

The V and J genes are TRBV19 and TRBJ2-7; 7 bases agree with TRBD1. J was trimmed by 6 bases and V by 6 bases; bases with no gene match: 11. The CDR3 extends over 14 amino acids. Germline V gene lookup returns CDR1 LNHDA and CDR2 SQIVND (reference sequence). DNA for the CDR3: TGTGCCAGTAGGATCGACAGGGCAACCTCCGAGCAGTACTTC. Its translation is CASRIDRATSEQYF.

J is TRBJ2-7 and V is TRBV2; D perhaps matches TRBD1 (6 bases). This CDR3 has 13 residues. V lost 5 bases and J lost 3, with 11 bases in between. In germline, CDR1 is SNHLY, CDR2 FYNNEI. The DNA for the CDR3 is TGTGCCAGCAGTAATAAGGACAGCTACGAGCAGTACTTC. Protein product: CASSNKDSYEQYF.

This clonotype was counted many times. The V gene is TRBV12-3 or TRBV12-4, the J gene TRBJ1-4; tentatively, D is TRBD1 (6 bases). The CDR3 has 15 amino acids. V was pared by 6 bases and J by 5 bases, with 16 bases between. For the CDR3, the DNA is TGTGCCAGCAGAGTACAGGGCTCCTTAAATGAAAAACTGTTTTTT. As protein: CASRVQGSLNEKLFF.

This clonotype occurred a few times. V gene TRBV6-1 combines with J gene TRBJ2-3, with D tentatively TRBD1 or TRBD2 (5 bases each). V was cut by 2 bases and J by 0 bases, with 15 bases left in between. Germline CDR1 is MNHNS and CDR2 is SASEGT. There are 17 residues in the CDR3. CDR3 amino acids: CASSESGWGFSTDTQYF. The CDR3 DNA sequence: TGTGCCAGCAGTGAATCGGGTTGGGGGTTTAGCACAGATACGCAGTATTTT.

Concerning this clonotype itself: A read error may be the cause here, since a much bigger clone is one base away. A read error is likely, as this CDR3 ends without the conserved phenylalanine or tryptophan. The V call is TRBV7-2, the J call TRBJ1-5; the D gene is possibly TRBD1 (6 bases). The CDR3 contains 15 residues. V was clipped by 3 bases and J by 1 base, with 10 bases between them. Germline V gene data show CDR1 as SGHTA and CDR2 as FQGNSA. The CDR3 is CASSFTGQSNQPQHS. The DNA of the CDR3 is TGTGCCAGCAGCTTTACCGGACAGAGCAATCAGCCCCAGCATTCT.

This chain connects TRBV5-6 to TRBJ1-4, with 7 nucleotides matching TRBD1. The J segment lost 3 bases and the V segment lost 4 bases, leaving 6 bases of the junction unmatched. The CDR3 runs 15 residues. Germline CDR1 is SGHDT and CDR2 is YYEEEE. The CDR3 here is CASSIPGQANEKLFF. Written as DNA, the CDR3 is TGTGCCAGCAGCATCCCTGGACAGGCTAATGAAAAACTGTTTTTT.

This clonotype appeared a few times. The V call is TRBV12-3 or TRBV12-4, the J call TRBJ1-4; D unresolved. V shed 6 bases and J shed 5 bases, with 16 bases lying between them. The CDR3 has 15 amino acids. CDR3 sequence (DNA): TGTGCCAGCAGCCCCAGTTTGAGGCGGAATGAAAAACTGTTTTTT. It codes for CASSPSLRRNEKLFF.

This clonotype was picked up many times. CDR3 residues: CSVELQGEQYF. In nucleotides, the CDR3 is TGCAGCGTTGAACTACAAGGCGAGCAGTACTTC. V usage is TRBV29-1 and J usage is TRBJ2-7; D is ambiguous. CDR1 and CDR2 from the germline V gene are SQVTM and ANQGSEA. This CDR3 is built from 11 residues. V lost 2 bases, J lost 6 bases, and 8 bases lay in between.

The V call is TRBV20-1, the J call TRBJ1-1; D call uncertain. This CDR3 comprises 15 residues. The V gene lost 8 bases and the J gene lost 4 bases, with 23 bases spanning the gap. Germline CDR1 DFQATT, CDR2 SNEGSKA (reference sequence). The CDR3 protein is CSSPPTVTASTEAFF. CDR3 nucleotides: TGCAGTTCCCCCCCAACGGTCACAGCTTCCACTGAAGCTTTCTTT.

This clonotype was seen repeatedly, ten times or more. The V and J genes are TRBV7-3 and TRBJ2-1, with D unresolved. Germline V gene data show CDR1 as SGHTA and CDR2 as FQGTGA. The V end lost 1 base, the J end lost 1 base, and 11 bases lay between the germline ends. The CDR3 runs 16 residues. The CDR3 region is CASSLIALQSYNEQFF. The CDR3 coding sequence is TGTGCCAGCAGCTTAATCGCGCTCCAATCCTACAATGAGCAGTTCTTC.

This clonotype showed up just a few times. This chain uses TRBV7-9 with TRBJ2-1; D not resolved. V dropped 5 bases and J dropped 6 bases, with 14 bases sitting between them. This CDR3 has 14 residues. Germline values: CDR1 SEHNR, CDR2 FQNEAQ (reference sequence). The CDR3 reads CASSIDGSFNEQFF. The CDR3 bases are TGTGCCAGCAGCATTGACGGCAGCTTCAATGAGCAGTTCTTC.

This clonotype was seen a handful of times. V and J are TRBV19 and TRBJ2-1, with TRBD1 matching 8 bases. Per germline, CDR1 LNHDA and CDR2 SQIVND (reference sequence). V was clipped by 6 bases and J by 8 bases; unmatched bases: 6. The CDR3 covers 13 residues. The CDR3 DNA follows: TGTGCCAGTAGGGACAGGGTTATTCATGAGCAGTTCTTC. It translates to CASRDRVIHEQFF.